The 20 T cell receptor beta chains below all came from one sample that was sequenced in a study of vaccination and CD4 T cells after COVID-19. Once obtained from cultured CD4+ T cells, the DNA was sequenced using the Oncomine TCR Beta short-read assay. TCRdb called the PCR reads again in MiXCR, with one record for every CDR3 protein. The sample yields about 6,100 distinct CDR3 sequences, over 40% seen once. Treatment noted: approximately nine-day PBMC culture with coronavirus spike peptide pools or control peptides (ViraFEST assay). Ahead of the COVID-19 pandemic (2011-2018), the CD4+ T cells of the unexposed donor were collected. Their recognized antigens are unknown. Sequencing was done on a sample of CD4+ T cells from blood, cultured in vitro. The receptors originated from a human donor in good health.

This clonotype was seen more than once but under ten times. The chain couples TRBV6-2 or TRBV6-3 to TRBJ1-2, with 8 nucleotides matching TRBD1. CDR3 length: 16 amino acids. V was clipped by 2 bases and J by 1 base; unmatched bases: 6. The V gene's germline CDR1 is MNHEY and CDR2 SVGEGT. CDR3 residues: CASSYRRGRSNYGYTF. The DNA of the CDR3 is TGTGCCAGCAGTTACCGCAGGGGGCGAAGTAACTATGGCTACACCTTC.

J is TRBJ1-5 and V is TRBV6-1; D is unclear. V was trimmed by 6 bases and J by 5 bases, leaving 14 bases between them. From germline, CDR1 is MNHNS and CDR2 SASEGT. This CDR3 has 14 residues. The CDR3 region has the DNA TGTGCCAGCAGCCCAGCCCACGGGGATCAGCCCCAGCATTTT. It specifies CASSPAHGDQPQHF.

The chain joins TRBV15 to TRBJ2-7; D gene uncertain. The germline V gene encodes CDR1 LNHNV and CDR2 YYDKDF (reference sequence). V lost 8 bases and J lost 0, with 8 bases in between. The CDR3 is 12 residues long. CDR3 nucleotides: TGTGCCACCGGTACCTTCTCCTACGAGCAGTACTTC. Encoded protein: CATGTFSYEQYF.

This sequence joins TRBV19 and TRBJ1-2; D ambiguous. The CDR3 has 13 residues. The germline V gene encodes CDR1 LNHDA and CDR2 SQIVND (reference sequence). The V end lost 4 bases, the J end lost 0 bases, and 6 bases lay between the germline ends. In DNA, the CDR3 is TGTGCCAGTAGTACCGGATCTAACTATGGCTACACCTTC. Translated, it gives CASSTGSNYGYTF.

This rearrangement joins TRBV6-1 to TRBJ1-5; D remains ambiguous. Germline-derived CDR1 and CDR2 are MNHNS and SASEGT. This CDR3 is 15 amino acids long. V was pared by 8 bases and J by 2 bases, with 16 bases between. The CDR3, as DNA: TGTGCCAGCGTTCTCAACAACGGGGGCAATCAGCCCCAGCATTTT. Translating gives CASVLNNGGNQPQHF.

The chain employs TRBV6-5 and TRBJ2-5; D not certain. This CDR3 spans 16 amino acids. With 4 bases removed from V and 3 bases from J, the gap between germline ends came to 18 bases. Germline CDR1 and CDR2: MNHEY and SVGAGI. The CDR3 loop reads CASSSGRSLGEETQYF. The CDR3, as DNA: TGTGCCAGCAGTTCCGGACGAAGCTTGGGTGAAGAGACCCAGTACTTC.

The CDR3 region is CASKWHQSDTEAFF. Here the CDR3 DNA reads TGCGCCAGCAAGTGGCACCAGAGCGACACTGAAGCTTTCTTT. The chain is built from TRBV10-1 and TRBJ1-1; D not resolved. There are 14 residues in the CDR3. Germline assignment: CDR1 WNHNN and CDR2 SYGVQD (reference sequence). Trimming took off 7 bases at V and 3 bases at J, with 15 bases between the two ends.

The rearrangement joins TRBV20-1 to TRBJ1-2; the match to TRBD1 covers 7 bases. V trimming: 3 bases; J trimming: 3 bases; junction bases outside the gene matches: 10. The CDR3 covers 15 residues. The germline CDR1 and CDR2 sequences are DFQATT and SNEGSKA (reference sequence). The CDR3 loop reads CSASAGTAAHYGYTF. CDR3 in DNA: TGCAGTGCTAGTGCCGGGACAGCAGCTCACTATGGCTACACCTTC.

This chain connects TRBV2 to TRBJ1-3; perhaps TRBD1 as D (5 bases). The CDR3 totals 11 residues. Looked up from germline, CDR1 is SNHLY and CDR2 is FYNNEI. The CDR3: CARDVGDTIYF. CDR3 DNA sequence: TGTGCGAGGGACGTCGGAGACACCATATATTTT.

This clonotype was observed a few times. The chain employs TRBV20-1 and TRBJ2-3, with D possibly called TRBD1 or TRBD2 (5 bases each). Between the trimmed V and J ends, which lost 0 bases and 8 bases, there was a span of 15 bases. The CDR3 is 14 residues long. Germline V CDR1 and CDR2: DFQATT, SNEGSKA (reference sequence). This CDR3 is CSARDGRLGGTQYF. The CDR3, as DNA: TGCAGTGCTAGAGATGGCAGGCTTGGGGGTACGCAGTATTTT.

The V call is TRBV9, the J call TRBJ1-6, with D possibly being TRBD1 (6 bases). Trimming took off 6 bases at V and 0 bases at J, with 16 bases between the two ends. CDR1 is SGDLS and CDR2 is YYNGEE in the germline V gene. The CDR3 runs 17 residues. The CDR3 protein is CASNRWGQVSYNSPLHF. CDR3 in DNA: TGTGCCAGCAACAGATGGGGGCAAGTCTCCTATAATTCACCCCTCCACTTT.

This clonotype was seen once. J is TRBJ2-2 and V is TRBV18, with 7 bases that match TRBD1. The CDR3 runs to 15 residues. Losses at the gene ends were 6 bases for V and 5 bases for J; bases not matched to a gene: 9. Per germline, CDR1 KGHSH and CDR2 LQKENI. The CDR3 spells CASSLNRGRTGELFF. In DNA, the CDR3 is TGTGCCAGCTCGCTTAACAGGGGTCGAACCGGGGAGCTGTTTTTT.

This chain connects TRBV7-8 to TRBJ2-1; D is perhaps TRBD1 or TRBD2 (5 bases each). Germline V gene sequence: CDR1 SGHVS, CDR2 FQNEAQ. The V and J ends lost 1 base and 8 bases respectively, with 9 bases between them. The CDR3 totals 13 residues. In DNA form, the CDR3 reads TGTGCCAGCAGCTTAGTGTGGGGGTATGAGCAGTTCTTC. Its protein product is CASSLVWGYEQFF.

Comment on this clonotype: Mismatch with germline at one junction end may stem from a read error. The chain combines TRBV7-9 with TRBJ2-5, with 12 bases aligning to TRBD2. The CDR3 runs 14 residues. Germline CDR1 and CDR2: SEHNR and FQNEAQ (reference sequence). The CDR3 coding sequence is TGTGCCATAACTAGCGGGGGGACTCAAGAGACCCGGTACTTC. Translation gives CAITSGGTQETRYF.

V gene TRBV2 combines with J gene TRBJ2-6; D gene unclear. The CDR3 is 13 residues long. Deletions cut 4 bases from V and 5 bases from J, with 6 bases between. Germline loops: CDR1 SNHLY, CDR2 FYNNEI. DNA of the CDR3: TGTGCCAGCAGTGCCTGGCGGGCCAACGTCCTGACTTTC. Translated, it gives CASSAWRANVLTF.

The table lists this clonotype with a few counts. This rearrangement joins TRBV25-1 to TRBJ1-2; 8 bases align to TRBD1. The germline V gene encodes CDR1 MGHDK and CDR2 SYGVNS. The CDR3 consists of 12 residues. V gave up 8 bases and J gave up 7 bases; unmatched junction bases: 6. For the CDR3, the DNA is TGTGCCAGCCGGGGGACAGGTAGTGGCTACACCTTC. Translation gives CASRGTGSGYTF.

This clonotype has a handful of counts. The gene calls are TRBV7-9 and TRBJ1-6; TRBD1 matches 7 bases. The V and J ends lost 6 bases and 0 bases, in that order; junction bases with no gene match: 5. Germline values: CDR1 SEHNR, CDR2 FQNEAQ (reference sequence). The CDR3 contains 16 residues. CDR3 bases: TGTGCCAGCAGGCGTCAGGGGGACTCCTATAATTCACCCCTCCACTTT. Its translation: CASRRQGDSYNSPLHF.

V usage is TRBV10-3 and J usage is TRBJ1-1; TRBD1 matches 7 bases. The ends lost 4 bases at V and 8 bases at J; junction bases unmatched: 4. The CDR3 is 12 amino acids. The germline CDR1 and CDR2 sequences are ENHRY and SYGVKD. The CDR3 loop is CAISVEDREAFF. The CDR3 coding sequence is TGTGCCATCAGTGTGGAGGACAGGGAAGCTTTCTTT.

The chain combines TRBV6-1 with TRBJ1-5, with D uncertain. The CDR3 covers 13 residues. The V gene's germline CDR1 is MNHNS and CDR2 SASEGT. Trimming removed 4 bases from V and 7 bases from J, with 11 bases in between. The CDR3 region has the DNA TGTGCCAGCAGTGCGAATAGTCCCCAGCCCCAGCATTTT. Amino acid sequence: CASSANSPQPQHF.

This clonotype has just a few counts. The CDR3 region has the DNA TGTGCCAGCAGTTCCTACCTTAAGGATTCTGAAGCTTTCTTT. Translated: CASSSYLKDSEAFF. The chain combines TRBV27 with TRBJ1-1; D remains unclear. Looked up from germline, CDR1 is MNHEY and CDR2 is SMNVEV (reference sequence). V lost 4 bases and J 6 bases, leaving 15 bases between the germline ends. This CDR3 region has 14 residues.